The 20 T cell receptor beta chains reported below all come from one sample, sequenced in a study of blood T cells in healthy people across ages. Together with a sample-barcoded 5' primer, a J-beta primer mix was included in a second PCR lasting roughly 6 to 12 cycles. Each CDR3 protein is one row after TCRdb ran MiXCR on the 5' RACE reads. The data contain some 1.5 million distinct CDR3 sequences, 28% of them seen just once; the ten biggest clones take up around 7.7%. Specimen: blood. All receptors derive from a woman aged 25-40 years in good health.

This clonotype was detected only a few times. J is TRBJ2-1 and V is TRBV7-3; unclear D gene. Germline V gene data show CDR1 as SGHTA and CDR2 as FQGTGA. The V gene lost 1 base and the J gene lost 8 bases, with 9 bases spanning the gap. This CDR3 region has 13 residues. DNA of the CDR3: TGTGCCAGCAGCTTAAACCATCGCGATGAGCAGTTCTTC. Amino acid sequence: CASSLNHRDEQFF.

Comments on this clonotype: A much larger clone lies one base from this, so it may be a read error. The CDR3 DNA reads as TGTGCCTGGCTGGGTTTTTTGGCCAACGTCCCGACTTTC. Translated, it gives CAWLGFLANVPTF. The chain recombines TRBV30 with TRBJ2-6; D remains unclear. Germline V gene sequence: CDR1 GTSNPN, CDR2 SVGIG (reference sequence). The length of the CDR3 is 13 residues.

The rearrangement joins TRBV20-1 to TRBJ2-3, with D possibly being TRBD1 (6 bases). There are 13 residues in the CDR3. Germline V gene lookup returns CDR1 DFQATT and CDR2 SNEGSKA (reference sequence). With 2 bases removed from V and 4 bases from J, the gap between germline ends came to 10 bases. DNA of the CDR3: TGCAGTGCTAGATTACAGGGTTCAGATACGCAGTATTTT. Translation gives CSARLQGSDTQYF.

This clonotype was counted a few times. V is TRBV12-3 or TRBV12-4 and J is TRBJ2-1; D ambiguous. The CDR3 consists of 12 residues. Deletions cut 3 bases from V and 10 bases from J, with 10 bases between. The CDR3 sequence: CASSFYSTEQFF. CDR3 in DNA: TGTGCCAGCAGTTTTTATTCGACCGAGCAGTTCTTC.

In this sample, this clonotype turned up a few times. The rearrangement uses TRBV7-2 and TRBJ2-3; 9 positions match TRBD2. The ends lost 7 bases at V and 4 bases at J; junction bases unmatched: 12. CDR1 and CDR2 (germline): SGHTA, FQGNSA. The CDR3 has 16 residues. DNA of the CDR3: TGTGCCAGCACCCAAAACCCTAGCGGGATATCAGATACGCAGTATTTT. Residues: CASTQNPSGISDTQYF.

This chain joins TRBV30 and TRBJ2-3; 7 nucleotides line up with TRBD2. CDR1 and CDR2 from the germline V gene are GTSNPN and SVGIG (reference sequence). CDR3 length equals 12 residues. With 4 bases clipped from V and 10 bases from J, the junction kept 8 bases outside the gene matches. For the CDR3, the DNA is TGTGCCTGGACCCACTACGGGGGGTCGCAGTATTTT. It specifies CAWTHYGGSQYF.

This clonotype was observed a handful of times. This rearrangement joins TRBV7-2 to TRBJ2-1, with D uncertain. The V end was cut by 7 bases, the J end by 6 bases, with 16 bases between. Germline CDR1 SGHTA, CDR2 FQGNSA. The CDR3 totals 14 residues. CDR3: CASNFWAETNEQFF. CDR3 in DNA: TGTGCCAGCAACTTCTGGGCCGAGACCAATGAGCAGTTCTTC.

The chain combines TRBV5-4 with TRBJ1-1, with D unresolved. Trimming took off 0 bases at V and 10 bases at J, with 13 bases between the two ends. Germline CDR1 SGHNT, CDR2 YYREEE (reference sequence). The length of the CDR3 is 13 residues. The CDR3 sequence: CASSLAGRVGAFF. The CDR3 region has the DNA TGTGCCAGCAGCTTGGCCGGGAGGGTCGGAGCTTTCTTT. Full variable domain (missing parts from reference TRBV5-4 and TRBJ1-1): ETGVTQSPTHLIKTRGQQVTLRCSSQSGHNTVSWYQQALGQGPQFIFQYYREEENGRGNFPPRFSGLQFPNYSSELNVNALELDDSALYLCASSLAGRVGAFFGQGTRLTVV.

V is TRBV19 and J is TRBJ2-1, with TRBD2 as a possible D gene (7 bases). The CDR3 consists of 14 residues. Trimming pared 9 bases from V and 1 base from J, leaving 13 bases between. Germline lookup yields CDR1 LNHDA and CDR2 SQIVND (reference sequence). In nucleotides, the CDR3 is TGTGCCAGCGACCGGGGGGCATCCTACAATGAGCAGTTCTTC. Amino acid sequence: CASDRGASYNEQFF.

The chain carries TRBV20-1 and TRBJ2-3; maybe TRBD1 (6 bases). The V gene lost 1 base and the J gene lost 1 base, with 15 bases spanning the gap. Germline V gene sequence: CDR1 DFQATT, CDR2 SNEGSKA (reference sequence). The CDR3 is made up of 16 amino acids. The CDR3 DNA sequence: TGCAGTGCTAGAGCCCCGAGGGCAGGGGGCACAGATACGCAGTATTTT. Protein: CSARAPRAGGTDTQYF.

The chain is built from TRBV7-2 and TRBJ2-7; TRBD1 is a possible D gene (6 bases). V was clipped by 7 bases and J by 6 bases, with 10 bases between them. Germline CDR1 is SGHTA and CDR2 is FQGNSA. The CDR3 is 11 residues long. CDR3 DNA sequence: TGTGCCAGCATGGCAGGGGTCGAGCAGTACTTC. Its translation is CASMAGVEQYF.

This clonotype was observed many times. A read error may account for a junction end that differs from germline. The J gene is TRBJ2-3, the V gene TRBV5-1, with D possibly matching TRBD2 (6 bases). Per the germline V gene, CDR1 is SGHRS and CDR2 is YFSETQ. The CDR3 has 14 residues. This CDR3 reads CASSLAVGGDTQYF. The CDR3 nucleotides read TGTGCCAGCAGCTTGGCAGTGGGGGGTGATACGCAGTATTTT.

The V call is TRBV7-2, the J call TRBJ2-5; D is possibly TRBD1 (6 bases). CDR3 length: 12 residues. The germline CDR1 and CDR2 sequences are SGHTA and FQGNSA. V was pared by 7 bases and J by 3 bases, with 9 bases between. CDR3 residues: CASNNREETQYF. The CDR3, as DNA: TGTGCCAGCAACAACAGGGAAGAGACCCAGTACTTC.

A word on this clonotype: A much larger clonotype is one base distant, so this may be a read error. The V call is TRBV18, the J call TRBJ1-2; tentatively, D is TRBD1 (5 bases). The CDR3 has 14 residues. From germline, CDR1 is KGHSH and CDR2 LQKENI. V gave up 0 bases and J gave up 12 bases, with 17 bases separating them. CDR3 sequence reads: CASSPPSVGDGHTF. The DNA for the CDR3 is TGTGCCAGCTCACCACCGTCCGTAGGGGACGGCCACACCTTC.

This clonotype was seen many times. The CDR3 coding sequence is TGCAGCGTTACAGGGGGCGAACAAGAGACCCAGTACTTC. The encoded protein is CSVTGGEQETQYF. This chain connects TRBV29-1 to TRBJ2-5; 9 bases are a match to TRBD1. Germline trimming cut 5 bases from V and 2 bases from J; bases unmatched to any gene: 3. Germline assignment: CDR1 SQVTM and CDR2 ANQGSEA. This CDR3 is built from 13 residues. Variable domain in full (rest from reference TRBV29-1 and TRBJ2-5): SAVISQKPSRDICQRGTSLTIQCQVDSQVTMMFWYRQQPGQSLTLIATANQGSEATYESGFVIDKFPISRPNLTFSTLTVSNMSPEDSSIYLCSVTGGEQETQYFGPGTRLLVL.

V is TRBV5-1 and J is TRBJ2-1, with TRBD2 identical over 11 bases. CDR1 is SGHRS, CDR2 YFSETQ, per germline. This CDR3 is built from 16 residues. The junction had 11 bases not matched to a gene; V was cut back by 6 bases and J by 6 bases. The chain's CDR3 is CASTNSPGLAANEQFF. The DNA of the CDR3 is TGCGCCAGCACCAATTCCCCGGGACTAGCGGCCAATGAGCAGTTCTTC.

The chain links TRBV29-1 to TRBJ2-2; a possible D gene is TRBD1 (7 bases). Looked up from germline, CDR1 is SQVTM and CDR2 is ANQGSEA. The CDR3 is made up of 15 amino acids. Trimming pared 1 base from V and 4 bases from J, leaving 13 bases between. The CDR3 reads CSVEVPGGITGELFF. CDR3 bases: TGCAGCGTTGAAGTCCCAGGGGGGATCACCGGGGAGCTGTTTTTT.

Only a few counts were recorded for this clonotype. This rearrangement joins TRBV4-1 to TRBJ2-1, with TRBD2 matching 7 bases. From germline, CDR1 is MGHRA and CDR2 YSYEKL. The CDR3 has 13 amino acids. V lost 3 bases, J lost 6 bases, and 2 bases stayed unmatched. The chain's CDR3 is CASSQASGNEQFF. Here the CDR3 DNA reads TGCGCCAGCAGCCAGGCTAGCGGCAATGAGCAGTTCTTC.

The chain's CDR3 is CASSVDASSYTDTQYF. The DNA of the CDR3 is TGTGCCAGCAGCGTAGATGCTAGCAGCTACACAGATACGCAGTATTTT. V and J are TRBV9 and TRBJ2-3, with a possible D match to TRBD2 (5 bases). V was pared by 0 bases and J by 2 bases, with 13 bases between. CDR1 and CDR2 from the germline V gene are SGDLS and YYNGEE. The CDR3 totals 16 residues.

This clonotype has a handful of counts. This chain uses TRBV2 with TRBJ2-1; 8 nucleotides agree with TRBD2. This CDR3 has 15 residues. V lost 4 bases to trimming and J lost 9 bases; unmatched junction nucleotides: 11. CDR1 SNHLY and CDR2 FYNNEI come from the germline V gene. CDR3: CASSVLGLGRVEQFF. The CDR3 nucleotides read TGTGCCAGCAGTGTTTTGGGACTAGGAAGGGTTGAGCAGTTCTTC. The whole variable domain, remainder taken from reference TRBV2 and TRBJ2-1, is EPEVTQTPSHQVTQMGQEVILRCVPISNHLYFYWYRQILGQKVEFLVSFYNNEISEKSEIFDDQFSVERPDGSNFTLKIRSTKLEDSAMYFCASSVLGLGRVEQFFGPGTRLTVL.